This T cell receptor beta chain stems from a study of cytomegalovirus exposure and HLA in healthy donors. About this clone: Its antigen is undetermined.

Deletions cut 6 bases from V and 2 bases from J, with 11 bases between. Germline V gene data show CDR1 as MDHEN and CDR2 as SYDVKM. The CDR3 has 15 residues. Sequencing was performed with immunoSEQ multiplex PCR; in TCRdb, only in-frame clones are kept and a portion is missing. Of some 64,000 clones listed, almost 97% were seen once; the top ten hold 0.9% to 1.5%. Study-level points and caveats: Later, an analysis found that TCR clusters from the first cohort tended to co-occur in the roughly 110 validation repertoires.

Sequenced material: PBMCs. This chain uses TRBV28 with TRBJ2-6; tentative D call: TRBD2 (5 bases). This clonotype originated in a woman in her late teens or twenties in good health and CMV-seronegative. Here the CDR3 reads CASSQRGTGANVLTF. CDR3 nucleotide sequence: TGTGCCAGCAGCCAGAGAGGGACTGGGGCCAACGTCCTGACTTTC.